This T cell receptor beta chain was observed in a study of blood T cell repertoires in COVID-19 (dated by TCRdb to about 2020). For the wider study: Samples covering the acute and convalescent phases of COVID-19 were provided by collaborators in the United States, Italy and Spain. The material from the prospective study consisted of cDNA or gDNA derived from T cells, B-cell-depleted T cells, or PBMCs. The dataset comprised deeply sampled blood TCRbeta repertoires from subjects exposed to, actively infected with, or recovered from COVID-19. The repertoires were made available in a free public database intended to serve as a resource for research on the immune response to SARS-CoV-2. The samples were drawn from the first 160 participants of the ongoing ImmuneRACE study and from over a thousand subjects provided by 6 global collaborators. A de-identified subject ID, COVID-19 status, age in years and sex were almost always included in the sample metadata. Where available, HLA class I and class II types were taken from metadata supplied by the sample provider and were not determined by assay-based typing. The paper's findings and limits, for the study overall: The quantity of clinical and demographic metadata differed by source and by participant and was supplied without curation.

One collaborating source in Seattle enrolled patients during active infection and followed them longitudinally through the course of disease. The collaborating institutions used their own protocols to collect whole blood in K2EDTA tubes. Collaborator samples were shipped for TCRbeta analysis as frozen whole blood, isolated PBMCs, or DNA extracted from either sample type. TCRbeta CDR3 regions were amplified from genomic DNA using the immunoSEQ Assay, a bias-controlled multiplex PCR. The study's processing was this. Nucleated cell counts per sample were estimated from amplification of reference gene primers within the assay. To quantify the absolute abundance of each unique TCRbeta CDR3 rearrangement, sequence reads were collapsed and filtered. For each sample, productive Simpson clonality was calculated by taking the square root of Simpson's diversity index across productive rearrangements. TCRdb's version of the immuneACCESS table is confined to in-frame rearrangements and falls short of the full clone set. An unresolved V gene accounts for under half of the shortfall where checked; the remainder is of unknown origin. V and J calls and clone size are as listed in that table; D and trimming were resolved from the DNA. Counted in this sample were around 140,000 clones; 80% to 90% of them appeared once. Roughly 12% of the sample lies in the top ten.

CDR1 and CDR2 (SGHTA, FQGNSA) derive from the germline V gene. The CDR3 measures 13 amino acids from cysteine to phenylalanine. The entry retains the CDR3 DNA only, 39 bases that are in frame from base 1. V loses 4 bases, J loses 4 bases, and the germline ends lie 11 bases apart. As to this clone: Its target antigen remains unknown. No much larger clone is present one base from it, and per-base qualities are unavailable.

The TCR was taken from a man in his late teens or twenties with COVID-19, enrolled during active disease. Recombination connected TRBV7-2 to TRBJ2-7; the best D guess is TRBD2, with 5 bases matching. Sequenced material: peripheral blood. The CDR3 region: CASSSRRAYEQYF. The nucleotide sequence is TGTGCCAGCAGCTCCCGGCGGGCTTACGAGCAGTACTTC.